This TCR beta chain was sequenced for a study of cytomegalovirus exposure and HLA in healthy donors. The wider study: Ancestry clustering placed about 80% of about 400 genotyped donors in the Caucasian-associated cluster.

V lost 6 bases to trimming and J lost 7 bases; unmatched junction nucleotides: 11. The CDR3 has 15 residues. Germline CDR1 MDHEN, CDR2 SYDVKM. Concerning this clone itself: Its antigen remains unidentified.

Primers included in the PCR were 60 Vbeta and 13 Jbeta primers. The method was immunoSEQ multiplex PCR; TCRdb's version includes in-frame clones alone and lacks a portion of them. The sample holds about 130,000 clones, less than 90% seen once. Findings of the study overall: Reportedly, cytomegalovirus status was diagnosed with high sensitivity and specificity.

The specimen was PBMCs. This sequence joins TRBV28 and TRBJ1-5; 8 nucleotides line up with TRBD1. The sequence was collected from a man between 18 and 35 years old in good health and CMV-seropositive. The chain's CDR3 is CASRSTGGKGQPQHF. The CDR3 DNA is TGTGCCAGCAGGTCCACAGGGGGGAAGGGCCAGCCCCAGCATTTT.